A selection of T cell receptor beta chains follows, all from one sample in a study of blood T cell repertoires in COVID-19. Clones were sequenced by immunoSEQ multiplex PCR, and TCRdb holds only the in-frame ones, with some missing. This sample carries over 130,000 clones, roughly 73% of them seen once, and the ten largest clones take roughly 9%. The source material was peripheral blood. These receptors came from a woman aged 45-65 years with active or convalescent COVID-19. Both conserved end residues are part of each CDR3. D genes are given only for firm matches. Size is stated for part of the rows, as once, few or many counts, or as a class when the clone is expanded.

V gene	clone size	J gene	D gene	CDR3 DNA	CDR3 protein
TRBV12-5	-	TRBJ1-1	TRBD1	TGTGCTAGTGGTACAGGACAGGGGGAAAGGGGGAACACTGAAGCTTTCTTT	CASGTGQGERGNTEAFF
TRBV4-2	-	TRBJ2-5	TRBD2	TGTGCCAGCAGCCAAGAGGCGCGGGGGGGCCTGGAGACCCAGTACTTC	CASSQEARGGLETQYF
TRBV3-1/TRBV3-2	-	TRBJ1-2	TRBD1	TGTGCCAGCAGCTCTGTCGGACAGGGCGGTCTTGGCTACACCTTC	CASSSVGQGGLGYTF
TRBV9	-	TRBJ1-5	TRBD1	TGTGCCAGCAGCATACAGGGGGGCAATCAGCCCCAGCATTTT	CASSIQGGNQPQHF
TRBV2	few	TRBJ1-6	-	TGTGCCAGCAGTCTACAGGGAATTGGGAACTCACCCCTCCACTTT	CASSLQGIGNSPLHF
TRBV6-5	-	TRBJ2-7	TRBD2	TGTGCCAGCACCATCGGACTAGCGGGTGCCTACGAGCAGTACTTC	CASTIGLAGAYEQYF
TRBV2	once	TRBJ2-4	TRBD1	TGTGCCAGCAGTCTAGTCGACAGGGGAAAAAACATTCAGTACTTC	CASSLVDRGKNIQYF
TRBV30	-	TRBJ1-2	TRBD1	TGTGCCTGGAGTGTACTGGGTACGTTAGTACAGGGGGCGTCTCTTGACGGCTACACCTTC	CAWSVLGTLVQGASLDGYTF
TRBV5-6	-	TRBJ1-2	-	TGTGCCAGCAGCTCGGGGTTTTACTCTAACTATGGCTACACCTTC	CASSSGFYSNYGYTF
TRBV5-5	-	TRBJ1-1	-	TGTGCCAGCAGCTTGTTGGTGTCGGGGAACACTGAAGCTTTCTTT	CASSLLVSGNTEAFF
TRBV5-6	-	TRBJ2-3	TRBD2	TGTGCCAGCAGCCGGACTAGCGGGGGGCAGTTGGATACGCAGTATTTT	CASSRTSGGQLDTQYF
TRBV7-9	-	TRBJ1-1	TRBD1	TGTGCCAGCAGCGCCCAGGGGGGCATGAACACTGAAGCTTTCTTT	CASSAQGGMNTEAFF
TRBV9	-	TRBJ1-3	-	TGTGCCAGCAGCGTAGACCTAGGGAGCGGCTCTGGAAACACCATATATTTT	CASSVDLGSGSGNTIYF
TRBV19	-	TRBJ2-2	-	TGTGCCAGTAAAAAGGTGGGGGCCTACACCGGGGAGCTGTTTTTT	CASKKVGAYTGELFF
TRBV14	once	TRBJ1-6	-	TGTGCCAGCAGCCCCCTTACAGCAGCCTCCTATAATTCACCCCTCCACTTT	CASSPLTAASYNSPLHF
TRBV5-1	-	TRBJ2-7	TRBD2	TGCGCCAGCAGCTTGGAATCTAGCGGAGACGCCTACGAGCAGTACTTC	CASSLESSGDAYEQYF
TRBV6-6	-	TRBJ2-1	-	TGTGCCAGCAGCCGGGTTGGTAATGAGCAGTTCTTC	CASSRVGNEQFF
TRBV24-1	-	TRBJ1-2	-	TGTGCCACCATTCGGGGGTATGGCTACACCTTC	CATIRGYGYTF
TRBV28	-	TRBJ2-1	TRBD2	TGTGCCAGCAGTTTAAGGGCCGGGACTAGCGGTCACAATGAGCAGTTCTTC	CASSLRAGTSGHNEQFF
TRBV29-1	-	TRBJ1-1	-	TGCAGCGCCTCGAAGGGGGAGAACACTGAAGCTTTCTTT	CSASKGENTEAFF
TRBV19	-	TRBJ1-2	-	TGTGCCAGTAGTATAGGCAGGGCCTATGGCTACACCTTC	CASSIGRAYGYTF
TRBV7-9	-	TRBJ2-3	-	TGTGCCAGCAGCTCTAGAAGAGCAGATACGCAGTATTTT	CASSSRRADTQYF
TRBV5-6	-	TRBJ2-2	-	TGTGCCAGCAGCGGGGCGTGGGACACCGGGGAGCTGTTTTTT	CASSGAWDTGELFF
TRBV15	-	TRBJ2-1	-	TGTGCCACCAGCAGTTTCGGAGGACCCTACAATGAGCAGTTCTTC	CATSSFGGPYNEQFF
TRBV28	-	TRBJ1-3	TRBD1	TGTGCCAGCAGTTCCGTGGACAGGGTGGGTTTTGGAAACACCATATATTTT	CASSSVDRVGFGNTIYF
TRBV6-5	-	TRBJ1-2	TRBD1	TGTGCCAGCAGTTCCGGACAGGGCAGGAGCTACACCTTC	CASSSGQGRSYTF
TRBV7-2	-	TRBJ1-1	TRBD1	TGTGCCAGCAGCCCTACGACAGGGCACACTGAAGCTTTCTTT	CASSPTTGHTEAFF
TRBV3-1/TRBV3-2	few	TRBJ1-1	-	TGTGCCAGCAGCCAAGGCAGGGCGGACACTGAAGCTTTCTTT	CASSQGRADTEAFF
TRBV19	once	TRBJ1-1	TRBD1	TGTGCCAGTAGTCCGGACAGGGCGAAGGGTGAAGCTTTCTTT	CASSPDRAKGEAFF
TRBV4-2	-	TRBJ2-3	-	TGTGCCAGCAGCCAAGCTCCAGCGCAAAGGGGTAGCACAGATACGCAGTATTTT	CASSQAPAQRGSTDTQYF
TRBV9	-	TRBJ1-2	-	TGTGCCAGCAGCGTAGGAGCGCCTCTCGGGATCTATGGCTACACCTTC	CASSVGAPLGIYGYTF
TRBV6-5	-	TRBJ2-3	TRBD2	TGTGCCGTGGGGGGTAGCGGGGGCCGCACAGATACGCAGTATTTT	CAVGGSGGRTDTQYF
TRBV6-6	once	TRBJ1-2	TRBD1	TGTGCCACCCGGACAGGGACAGTATCCTATGGCTACACCTTC	CATRTGTVSYGYTF
TRBV4-2	-	TRBJ1-6	-	TGTGCCAGCAGCCAAGATGAGGGTATAAGGCCCCTCCACTTT	CASSQDEGIRPLHF
TRBV28	-	TRBJ1-5	-	TGTGCCAGCAGTTTGCACAGGGAGAACAATCAGCCCCAGCATTTT	CASSLHRENNQPQHF
TRBV5-1	many	TRBJ1-2	TRBD1	TGCGCCAGCAGCCTAAGGACAGGAGATGGCTACACCTTC	CASSLRTGDGYTF
TRBV7-2	-	TRBJ1-2	-	TGTGCCAGCAGCTTCGACAGTTCTAACTATGGCTACACCTTC	CASSFDSSNYGYTF
TRBV19	-	TRBJ1-3	-	TGTGCCAGTAGTATAGATCACAGGCGGACAGGAAACACCATATATTTT	CASSIDHRRTGNTIYF
TRBV28	-	TRBJ1-5	-	TGTGCCAGCAGTTTAACGGTCGGCAATCAGCCCCAGCATTTT	CASSLTVGNQPQHF
TRBV3-1/TRBV3-2	few	TRBJ1-2	-	TGTGCCAGCAGCCAACGTAGGGGGGGCGGGTATGGCTACACCTTC	CASSQRRGGGYGYTF
TRBV30	many	TRBJ2-5	TRBD1	TGTGCCTACAGGGGGCAAGAGACCCAGTACTTC	CAYRGQETQYF
TRBV18	-	TRBJ2-3	TRBD1	TGTGCCAGCTCATTGGGACAGGTACTCAGAGATACGCAGTATTTT	CASSLGQVLRDTQYF
TRBV7-6	-	TRBJ1-6	TRBD1	TGTGCCAGCAGCTTAGAGGGGACAGGGGGTAGTTCACCCCTCCACTTT	CASSLEGTGGSSPLHF
TRBV2	-	TRBJ1-2	TRBD1	TGTGCCAGCAGTTCGGACAGGGTATTCGGCTACACCTTC	CASSSDRVFGYTF
TRBV12-2	few	TRBJ1-5	-	TGTGCAAGTCGCTTAGCCCGGACAGTGAATAGCAATCAGCCCCAGCATTTT	CASRLARTVNSNQPQHF
TRBV15	-	TRBJ2-7	TRBD2	TGTGCCACCAGCAGAGTAGGGGATGGCGGGGGGTTCTCCTACGAGCAGTACTTC	CATSRVGDGGGFSYEQYF
TRBV6-5	once	TRBJ2-6	-	TGTGCCAGCAGTTACCAGTCCGGGGCCAACGTCCTGACTTTC	CASSYQSGANVLTF
TRBV15	-	TRBJ1-5	-	TGTGCCACCAGCAGGGCCTCCAATCAGCCCCAGCATTTT	CATSRASNQPQHF
TRBV7-9	-	TRBJ2-7	TRBD1	TGTGCCAGCGGCGGGACAGGGGTCAACGAGCAGTACTTC	CASGGTGVNEQYF
TRBV25-1	-	TRBJ2-3	TRBD2	TGTGCCAGCAGTGAATTAGCGGGGGCGGGAGATACGCAGTATTTT	CASSELAGAGDTQYF
TRBV5-4	-	TRBJ1-1	-	TGTGCCAGCAGCGGGACTGCTGAAGCTTTCTTT	CASSGTAEAFF
TRBV7-8	-	TRBJ1-2	TRBD1	TGTGCCAGCAGCTCTGGGACAGGGGGCAGGGGCTACACCTTC	CASSSGTGGRGYTF
TRBV7-9	few	TRBJ2-7	-	TGTGCCAGCAGCTTAGCGCCACGGTACGAGCAGTACTTC	CASSLAPRYEQYF
TRBV19	few	TRBJ1-2	TRBD1	TGTGCCAGTAGCCCCCGACAGGGGCCGGGCTACACCTTC	CASSPRQGPGYTF